This T cell receptor beta chain stems from a study of T-cell reconstitution after alpha-beta-depleted transplantation in children. Notes on the study in general: Newly generated T cells supplied most T-cell counts and diversity one year post-transplant.

For TCRbeta, the library was prepared with unique molecular identifiers. MiXCR, applied by TCRdb to the PCR reads, yields one record per CDR3 protein. The top ten clones hold less than 3.5% of a sample with just under 250,000 distinct CDR3 sequences, about 23% of them seen once. Many counts were recorded for this clonotype. Its antigen is unknown. Deletions cut 2 bases from V and 3 bases from J, with 10 bases between. This CDR3 comprises 14 residues. Germline-derived CDR1 and CDR2 are MNHEY and SVGEGT. The material was PBMCs, obtained before TCRalphabeta/CD19-depleted stem cell transplant. The V gene is TRBV6-2 or TRBV6-3, the J gene TRBJ2-5; no reliable D call. This clonotype originated in a girl aged 2 to 9 with Fanconi anemia, due to receive a stem cell transplant. CDR3 sequence reads: CASSYRPREETQYF. The DNA of the CDR3 is TGTGCCAGCAGTTACCGCCCCCGAGAAGAGACCCAGTACTTC.